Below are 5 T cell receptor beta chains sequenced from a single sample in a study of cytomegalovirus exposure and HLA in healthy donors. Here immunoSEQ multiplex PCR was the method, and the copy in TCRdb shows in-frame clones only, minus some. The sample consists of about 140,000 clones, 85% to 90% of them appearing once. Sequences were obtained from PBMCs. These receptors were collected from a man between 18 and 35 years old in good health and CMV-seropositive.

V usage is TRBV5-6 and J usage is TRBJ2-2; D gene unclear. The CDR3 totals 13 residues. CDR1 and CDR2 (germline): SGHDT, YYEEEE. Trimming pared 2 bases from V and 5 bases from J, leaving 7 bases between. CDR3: CASSFGSTGELFF. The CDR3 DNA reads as TGTGCCAGCAGCTTCGGGTCTACCGGGGAGCTGTTTTTT.

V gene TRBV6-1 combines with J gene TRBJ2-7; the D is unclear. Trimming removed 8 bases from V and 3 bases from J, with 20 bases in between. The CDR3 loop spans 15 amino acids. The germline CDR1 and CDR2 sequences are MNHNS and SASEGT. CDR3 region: CASDMGRGSDYEQYF. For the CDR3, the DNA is TGTGCCAGCGATATGGGTCGAGGCTCAGACTACGAGCAGTACTTC.

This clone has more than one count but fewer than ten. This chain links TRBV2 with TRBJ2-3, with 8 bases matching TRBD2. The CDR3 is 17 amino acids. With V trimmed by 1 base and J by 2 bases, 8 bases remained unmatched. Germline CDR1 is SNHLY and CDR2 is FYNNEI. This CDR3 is CASSEEVTGGPTDTQYF. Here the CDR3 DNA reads TGTGCCAGCAGTGAAGAGGTCACGGGAGGGCCCACAGATACGCAGTATTTT.

CDR3 loop: CASSPSGGVYNEQFF. DNA of the CDR3: TGTGCCAGCTCACCTTCGGGAGGGGTCTACAATGAGCAGTTCTTC. The rearrangement joins TRBV18 to TRBJ2-1, with 8 bases aligning to TRBD2. This CDR3 is 15 amino acids long. The germline V gene has CDR1 KGHSH and CDR2 LQKENI. V lost 3 bases, J lost 3 bases, and 4 bases stayed unmatched. The variable domain in full, completed from reference TRBV18 and TRBJ2-1, reads NAGVMQNPRHLVRRRGQEARLRCSPMKGHSHVYWYRQLPEEGLKFMVYLQKENIIDESGMPKERFSAEFPKEGPSILRIQQVVRGDSAAYFCASSPSGGVYNEQFFGPGTRLTVL.

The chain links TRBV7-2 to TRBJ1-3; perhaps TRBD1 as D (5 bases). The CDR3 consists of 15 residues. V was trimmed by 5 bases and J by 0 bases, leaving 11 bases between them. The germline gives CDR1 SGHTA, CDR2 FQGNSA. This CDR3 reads CASSAGLSSGNTIYF. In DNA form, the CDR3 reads TGTGCCAGCAGCGCGGGGCTGAGCTCTGGAAACACCATATATTTT.